The following is a TCR beta chain sequence with its context. Its matching antigen is unknown. The CDR3 covers 13 residues. Per germline, CDR1 MNHNS and CDR2 SASEGT. V lost 2 bases and J lost 1, with 6 bases in between. These data originate in a study of T cells in narcolepsy. Findings of the study overall: Autoreactive HCRT-specific and TRIB2-specific clonotypes were marked in same-patient CSF-versus-blood CD4+ comparisons. In some patient and control memory CD4+ samples, autoreactive clones were absent. Blood of same and different patients, but not healthy controls, reportedly held recurring autoreactive clonotypes.

Using immunoSEQ multiplex PCR, the repertoire was profiled, and TCRdb retains in-frame clones only, with some absent. This repertoire shows fewer than 30,000 clones, around 85% found once; its top ten account for roughly 10%. This TCR was sampled from a human donor in good health. The chain joins TRBV6-1 to TRBJ2-7; no reliable D call. Material: memory (CD45RA-) CD4+ T cells from blood. The CDR3 nucleotides are TGTGCCAGCAGTGAACAGGTTTCCTACGAGCAGTACTTC. This encodes CASSEQVSYEQYF.